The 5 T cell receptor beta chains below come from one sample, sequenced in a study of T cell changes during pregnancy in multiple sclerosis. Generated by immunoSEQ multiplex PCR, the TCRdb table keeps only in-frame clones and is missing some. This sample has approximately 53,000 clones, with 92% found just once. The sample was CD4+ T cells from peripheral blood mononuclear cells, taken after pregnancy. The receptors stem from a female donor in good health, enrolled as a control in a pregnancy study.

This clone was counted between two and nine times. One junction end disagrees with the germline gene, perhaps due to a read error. As DNA, the CDR3 is TGTGCCAGCAGCTTAGAGCGGGCCAGCGAGGAGTACTTC. As protein: CASSLERASEEYF. V and J are TRBV13 and TRBJ2-7, with D possibly matching TRBD2 (6 bases). CDR1 and CDR2 from the germline V gene are PRHDT and FYEKMQ (reference sequence). CDR3 length equals 13 residues. Variable domain in full (rest from reference TRBV13 and TRBJ2-7): AAGVIQSPRHLIKEKRETATLKCYPIPRHDTVYWYQQGPGQDPQFLISFYEKMQSDKGSIPDRFSAQQFSDYHSELNMSSLELGDSALYFCASSLERASEEYFGPGTRLTVT.

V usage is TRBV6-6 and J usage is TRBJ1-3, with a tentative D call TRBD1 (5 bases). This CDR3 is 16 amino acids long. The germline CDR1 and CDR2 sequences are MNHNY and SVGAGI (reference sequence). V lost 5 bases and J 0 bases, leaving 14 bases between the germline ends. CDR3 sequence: CASSPSGGDSGNTIYF. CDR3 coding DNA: TGTGCCAGCAGTCCCTCAGGAGGGGACTCTGGAAACACCATATATTTT.

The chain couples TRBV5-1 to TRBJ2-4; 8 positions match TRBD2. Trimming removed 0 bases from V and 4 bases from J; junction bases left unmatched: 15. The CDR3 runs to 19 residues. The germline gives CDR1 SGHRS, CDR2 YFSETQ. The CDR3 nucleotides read TGCGCCAGCAGCTTGGCGGGGGTATTCGGGGGGGGTACTAAAAACATTCAGTACTTC. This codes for CASSLAGVFGGGTKNIQYF.

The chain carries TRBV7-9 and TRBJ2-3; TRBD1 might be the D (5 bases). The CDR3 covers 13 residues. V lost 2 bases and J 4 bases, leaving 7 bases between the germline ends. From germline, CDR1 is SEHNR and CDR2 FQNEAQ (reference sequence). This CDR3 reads CASSLMGPDTQYF. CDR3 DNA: TGTGCCAGCAGCTTAATGGGGCCAGATACGCAGTATTTT.

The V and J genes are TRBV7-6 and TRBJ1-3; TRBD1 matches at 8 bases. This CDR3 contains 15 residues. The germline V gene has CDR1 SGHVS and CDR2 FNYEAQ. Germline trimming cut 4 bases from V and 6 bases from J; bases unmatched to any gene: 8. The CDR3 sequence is CASSSNTGGENTIYF. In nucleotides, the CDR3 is TGTGCCAGCAGCTCCAATACAGGGGGGGAAAACACCATATATTTT. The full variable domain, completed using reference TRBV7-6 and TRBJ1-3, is GAGVSQSPRYKVTKRGQDVALRCDPISGHVSLYWYRQALGQGPEFLTYFNYEAQQDKSGLPNDRFSAERPEGSISTLTIQRTEQRDSAMYRCASSSNTGGENTIYFGEGSWLTVV.